The rows below give T cell receptor beta chains drawn from one sample of a study of T cell responses to AZD1222 COVID-19 vaccine. The data were produced by immunoSEQ multiplex PCR, yet TCRdb's version contains in-frame clones alone and is incomplete. The table lists 95,000 to 110,000 clones, around 91% of them singletons, with about 20% in the top ten. The source was peripheral blood, collected on day 0 of AZD1222 vaccination. Receptors originate from an adult in good health. CDR3s include the opening cysteine and the closing phenylalanine or tryptophan. The order of the fields is CDR3 protein, CDR3 DNA, J gene, clone size, V gene, D gene. D genes are given only for firm matches. Rows may omit the clone size; those that give it use once, few, many or a size class.

CDR3 protein: CASTTPGGGYEAFF; CDR3 DNA: TGTGCCAGTACCACTCCCGGAGGGGGGTATGAAGCTTTCTTT; J gene: TRBJ1-1; clone size: -; V gene: TRBV19; D gene: -
CDR3 protein: CASTQSTRFYGYTF; CDR3 DNA: TGTGCCAGCACCCAAAGTACGAGATTCTATGGCTACACCTTC; J gene: TRBJ1-2; clone size: -; V gene: TRBV21-1; D gene: -
CDR3 protein: CASSPGELKNSPLHF; CDR3 DNA: TGTGCCAGCAGCCCCGGGGAGCTTAAAAATTCACCCCTCCACTTT; J gene: TRBJ1-6; clone size: -; V gene: TRBV7-9; D gene: -
CDR3 protein: CSVEFGRGSGELFF; CDR3 DNA: TGCAGCGTTGAGTTTGGTCGGGGTTCCGGGGAGCTGTTTTTT; J gene: TRBJ2-2; clone size: -; V gene: TRBV29-1; D gene: -
CDR3 protein: CAISPQQGSGNTIYF; CDR3 DNA: TGTGCCATCAGCCCCCAACAGGGGTCTGGAAACACCATATATTTT; J gene: TRBJ1-3; clone size: -; V gene: TRBV10-3; D gene: TRBD1
CDR3 protein: CASSSILGRNTEAFF; CDR3 DNA: TGTGCCAGCTCCTCGATATTGGGACGGAACACTGAAGCTTTCTTT; J gene: TRBJ1-1; clone size: -; V gene: TRBV6-5; D gene: -
CDR3 protein: CASSLESRGYGYTF; CDR3 DNA: TGTGCCAGCAGCTTGGAGTCGCGGGGCTATGGCTACACCTTC; J gene: TRBJ1-2; clone size: -; V gene: TRBV5-4; D gene: -
CDR3 protein: CASSLSDSYGYTF; CDR3 DNA: TGTGCCAGCAGTTTATCCGACAGCTATGGCTACACCTTC; J gene: TRBJ1-2; clone size: -; V gene: TRBV28; D gene: -
CDR3 protein: CASSFRGTVNEKLFF; CDR3 DNA: TGTGCCAGCAGCTTCCGAGGGACAGTTAATGAAAAACTGTTTTTT; J gene: TRBJ1-4; clone size: once; V gene: TRBV5-8; D gene: TRBD1
CDR3 protein: CASSPIDPSYEQYF; CDR3 DNA: TGTGCCAGCTCACCCATAGACCCCTCCTACGAGCAGTACTTC; J gene: TRBJ2-7; clone size: -; V gene: TRBV18; D gene: -
CDR3 protein: CASGTDSNQPQHF; CDR3 DNA: TGTGCCAGCGGGACGGATAGCAATCAGCCCCAGCATTTT; J gene: TRBJ1-5; clone size: -; V gene: TRBV28; D gene: -
CDR3 protein: CATSSVRNGYTF; CDR3 DNA: TGTGCCACCAGCAGCGTCAGAAACGGCTACACCTTC; J gene: TRBJ1-2; clone size: once; V gene: TRBV15; D gene: -
CDR3 protein: CSASEDRGLVDEAFF; CDR3 DNA: TGCAGTGCTAGTGAGGACAGGGGACTAGTGGATGAAGCTTTCTTT; J gene: TRBJ1-1; clone size: -; V gene: TRBV20-1; D gene: TRBD1
CDR3 protein: CASSLTDYNSPLHF; CDR3 DNA: TGTGCCAGCAGCTTGACAGACTATAATTCACCCCTCCACTTT; J gene: TRBJ1-6; clone size: once; V gene: TRBV7-9; D gene: -
CDR3 protein: CASTNLFYEQYF; CDR3 DNA: TGTGCCAGCACAAACCTGTTCTACGAGCAGTACTTC; J gene: TRBJ2-7; clone size: -; V gene: TRBV6-5; D gene: -
CDR3 protein: CASSTGTSGSPYEQYF; CDR3 DNA: TGTGCCAGTAGTACCGGGACTAGCGGAAGTCCCTACGAGCAGTACTTC; J gene: TRBJ2-7; clone size: -; V gene: TRBV19; D gene: TRBD2
CDR3 protein: CASTSGTSGGWTQYF; CDR3 DNA: TGCGCCAGCACCTCCGGGACTAGCGGGGGGTGGACCCAGTACTTC; J gene: TRBJ2-5; clone size: -; V gene: TRBV5-1; D gene: TRBD2
CDR3 protein: CASSYQFGRSYGYTF; CDR3 DNA: TGTGCCAGCAGCTACCAGTTCGGCAGGAGCTATGGCTACACCTTC; J gene: TRBJ1-2; clone size: -; V gene: TRBV7-2; D gene: -
CDR3 protein: CASSLFPYSPLHF; CDR3 DNA: TGTGCCAGCAGCTTATTCCCCTATTCACCCCTCCACTTT; J gene: TRBJ1-6; clone size: -; V gene: TRBV7-2; D gene: -
CDR3 protein: CASSRLAGGFTDTQYF; CDR3 DNA: TGTGCCAGCAGCCGACTAGCGGGGGGGTTCACAGATACGCAGTATTTT; J gene: TRBJ2-3; clone size: -; V gene: TRBV6-2/TRBV6-3; D gene: TRBD2
CDR3 protein: CASSLRGSLNTEAFF; CDR3 DNA: TGTGCCAGCAGCTTACGGGGGTCCCTGAACACTGAAGCTTTCTTT; J gene: TRBJ1-1; clone size: -; V gene: TRBV7-8; D gene: -
CDR3 protein: CASSRTGGNNSPLHF; CDR3 DNA: TGTGCCAGCAGCCGGACAGGGGGCAATAATTCACCCCTCCACTTT; J gene: TRBJ1-6; clone size: -; V gene: TRBV7-6; D gene: TRBD1
CDR3 protein: CASSPTSSEQFF; CDR3 DNA: TGTGCCAGCAGTCCCACTAGTTCTGAGCAGTTCTTC; J gene: TRBJ2-1; clone size: -; V gene: TRBV5-5; D gene: -
CDR3 protein: CSQGGWGTDTQYF; CDR3 DNA: TGCAGCCAGGGAGGTTGGGGTACAGATACGCAGTATTTT; J gene: TRBJ2-3; clone size: -; V gene: TRBV29-1; D gene: -
CDR3 protein: CASSRAGQFYGYTF; CDR3 DNA: TGCGCCAGCAGCCGAGCGGGACAGTTCTATGGCTACACCTTC; J gene: TRBJ1-2; clone size: -; V gene: TRBV4-3; D gene: TRBD1
CDR3 protein: CATSRDIGGATHEQYF; CDR3 DNA: TGTGCCACCAGCAGAGATATAGGGGGCGCAACCCACGAGCAGTACTTC; J gene: TRBJ2-7; clone size: -; V gene: TRBV15; D gene: TRBD1
CDR3 protein: CASSRLGAFF; CDR3 DNA: TGTGCCAGCAGTCGGTTAGGAGCTTTCTTT; J gene: TRBJ1-1; clone size: -; V gene: TRBV28; D gene: -
CDR3 protein: CASSPNTPGWGMENIQYF; CDR3 DNA: TGCGCCAGCAGTCCAAACACCCCGGGGTGGGGCATGGAAAACATTCAGTACTTC; J gene: TRBJ2-4; clone size: once; V gene: TRBV23-1; D gene: -
CDR3 protein: CASGVGGPTTGELFF; CDR3 DNA: TGTGCTAGTGGCGTCGGGGGCCCGACGACCGGGGAGCTGTTTTTT; J gene: TRBJ2-2; clone size: once; V gene: TRBV12-5; D gene: -
CDR3 protein: CASGPGTGPKGQPQHF; CDR3 DNA: TGTGCTAGTGGCCCTGGGACAGGACCGAAGGGTCAGCCCCAGCATTTT; J gene: TRBJ1-5; clone size: -; V gene: TRBV12-5; D gene: TRBD1
CDR3 protein: CASSPGVLGEQFF; CDR3 DNA: TGTGCCAGCTCACCAGGGGTATTGGGTGAGCAGTTCTTC; J gene: TRBJ2-1; clone size: -; V gene: TRBV18; D gene: -
CDR3 protein: CASGSSAAGSVAQYF; CDR3 DNA: TGCGCCAGCGGGTCTAGCGCGGCGGGCTCGGTGGCCCAGTACTTC; J gene: TRBJ2-5; clone size: few; V gene: TRBV10-2; D gene: -
CDR3 protein: CATSILPQETQYF; CDR3 DNA: TGTGCCACCAGCATTCTGCCTCAAGAGACCCAGTACTTC; J gene: TRBJ2-5; clone size: -; V gene: TRBV15; D gene: -
CDR3 protein: CASSWGGGDEKLFF; CDR3 DNA: TGCGCCAGCAGCTGGGGAGGCGGAGATGAAAAACTGTTTTTT; J gene: TRBJ1-4; clone size: once; V gene: TRBV5-1; D gene: -
CDR3 protein: CASSYVSFNTGELFF; CDR3 DNA: TGTGCCAGCAGTTACGTGTCTTTTAACACCGGGGAGCTGTTTTTT; J gene: TRBJ2-2; clone size: -; V gene: TRBV6-5; D gene: -
CDR3 protein: CATAEGFSNQPQHF; CDR3 DNA: TGTGCCACTGCGGAGGGATTCAGCAATCAGCCCCAGCATTTT; J gene: TRBJ1-5; clone size: -; V gene: TRBV19; D gene: -
CDR3 protein: CASHRGSGTEAFF; CDR3 DNA: TGTGCCAGCCACAGGGGGTCAGGGACTGAAGCTTTCTTT; J gene: TRBJ1-1; clone size: -; V gene: TRBV6-5; D gene: TRBD1
CDR3 protein: CASSLGRENSPLHF; CDR3 DNA: TGTGCCAGCAGCTTGGGCAGGGAAAATTCACCCCTCCACTTT; J gene: TRBJ1-6; clone size: -; V gene: TRBV7-8; D gene: -
CDR3 protein: CASSLGGGGNTIYF; CDR3 DNA: TGCGCCAGCAGCTTGGGGGGTGGTGGAAACACCATATATTTT; J gene: TRBJ1-3; clone size: -; V gene: TRBV5-1; D gene: -
CDR3 protein: CASSLAGSETLAFF; CDR3 DNA: TGTGCCAGCAGCTTAGCTGGCAGCGAAACCCTCGCTTTCTTT; J gene: TRBJ1-1; clone size: once; V gene: TRBV11-2; D gene: -
CDR3 protein: CASSQNTLRGNTIYF; CDR3 DNA: TGCGCCAGCAGCCAGAACACCCTTCGGGGAAACACCATATATTTT; J gene: TRBJ1-3; clone size: -; V gene: TRBV4-1; D gene: -
CDR3 protein: CASSDASKDREPYSNQPQHF; CDR3 DNA: TGTGCCAGCAGTGACGCCTCGAAGGACAGGGAGCCCTATAGCAATCAGCCCCAGCATTTT; J gene: TRBJ1-5; clone size: -; V gene: TRBV6-4; D gene: TRBD1
CDR3 protein: CASSSRVEQFF; CDR3 DNA: TGTGCCAGCAGTTCAAGGGTTGAGCAGTTCTTC; J gene: TRBJ2-1; clone size: once; V gene: TRBV6-5; D gene: -
CDR3 protein: CATREWVNEKLFF; CDR3 DNA: TGTGCCACTCGAGAGTGGGTTAATGAAAAACTGTTTTTT; J gene: TRBJ1-4; clone size: -; V gene: TRBV28; D gene: -
CDR3 protein: CASSQEWTGYYEQYF; CDR3 DNA: TGCGCCAGCAGCCAAGAGTGGACAGGGTACTACGAGCAGTACTTC; J gene: TRBJ2-7; clone size: -; V gene: TRBV4-3; D gene: TRBD1
CDR3 protein: CASSTPLLAGGSSPLHF; CDR3 DNA: TGTGCCAGTAGTACACCCCTCTTGGCAGGGGGCAGTTCACCCCTCCACTTT; J gene: TRBJ1-6; clone size: -; V gene: TRBV19; D gene: TRBD1
CDR3 protein: CASKGLAGAGDTQYF; CDR3 DNA: TGTGCCAGTAAAGGACTAGCGGGGGCCGGGGATACGCAGTATTTT; J gene: TRBJ2-3; clone size: -; V gene: TRBV19; D gene: TRBD2
CDR3 protein: CATSRDRGADVHGYTF; CDR3 DNA: TGTGCCACCAGCAGAGATAGGGGTGCGGACGTCCATGGCTACACCTTC; J gene: TRBJ1-2; clone size: -; V gene: TRBV15; D gene: -
CDR3 protein: CSVEGQGATEAFF; CDR3 DNA: TGCAGCGTTGAGGGACAGGGGGCGACTGAAGCTTTCTTT; J gene: TRBJ1-1; clone size: -; V gene: TRBV29-1; D gene: TRBD1
CDR3 protein: CASSLTLEGYEQYF; CDR3 DNA: TGTGCCAGCAGCTTAACCCTGGAGGGGTACGAGCAGTACTTC; J gene: TRBJ2-7; clone size: -; V gene: TRBV7-9; D gene: -
CDR3 protein: CASSEVRTGPGNTIYF; CDR3 DNA: TGTGCCAGCAGTGAAGTTCGGACAGGGCCTGGAAACACCATATATTTT; J gene: TRBJ1-3; clone size: few; V gene: TRBV6-1; D gene: TRBD1
CDR3 protein: CASSPGFTEAFF; CDR3 DNA: TGTGCCAGCAGCCCAGGGTTCACTGAAGCTTTCTTT; J gene: TRBJ1-1; clone size: -; V gene: TRBV6-5; D gene: -